These 29 T cell receptor beta chains were all obtained from the same sample, sequenced in a study of blood T cell repertoires in COVID-19. Generated by immunoSEQ multiplex PCR, the TCRdb table keeps only in-frame clones and is missing some. The sample has under 150,000 clones, less than 85% seen once; the top ten hold 17%. Material for sequencing was peripheral blood. The receptors here all came from an elderly woman with acute or convalescent COVID-19.

The rearrangement links TRBV19 to TRBJ1-1, with 10 bases aligning to TRBD1. Germline V gene lookup returns CDR1 LNHDA and CDR2 SQIVND (reference sequence). The trim removed 4 bases at V and 9 bases at J, leaving 11 bases unmatched. This CDR3 has 15 residues. In DNA, the CDR3 is TGTGCCAGTAGTACAAGCGGACAGGGGGGTGCCCAAGCTTTCTTT. This codes for CASSTSGQGGAQAFF.

About this clone: Because the CDR3's place on the DNA is in doubt, the DNA is left out and the CDR3 is given as listed by TCRdb. The V call is TRBV6-6, the J call TRBJ2-7; the table's TRBD2 call for D was not verified on the DNA. The length of the CDR3 is 16 amino acids, counting both ends. The V gene's germline CDR1 is MNHNY and CDR2 SVGAGI (reference sequence). The chain's CDR3 is CASSTSRASGNYEQYF.

This chain connects TRBV11-2 to TRBJ2-1; the match to TRBD2 covers 8 bases. The CDR3 consists of 15 residues. V shed 0 bases and J 5 bases; nucleotides not matched to a gene: 3. CDR1 and CDR2 from the germline V gene are SGHAT and FQNNGV. CDR3 sequence reads: CASSLEGLGDNEQFF. DNA for the CDR3: TGTGCCAGCAGCTTAGAGGGACTAGGGGACAATGAGCAGTTCTTC. The variable domain in full, with the rest retrieved from reference TRBV11-2 and TRBJ2-1, is EAGVAQSPRYKIIEKRQSVAFWCNPISGHATLYWYQQILGQGPKLLIQFQNNGVVDDSQLPKDRFSAERLKGVDSTLKIQPAKLEDSAVYLCASSLEGLGDNEQFFGPGTRLTVL.

The chain uses TRBV11-2 and TRBJ1-2; 7 nucleotides match TRBD1. The junction had 8 bases not matched to a gene; V was cut back by 4 bases and J by 6 bases. The CDR3 totals 14 residues. Germline V CDR1 and CDR2: SGHAT, FQNNGV. The chain's CDR3 is CASSSLTGLDGYTF. CDR3 DNA sequence: TGTGCCAGCAGCTCCCTGACAGGGTTAGATGGCTACACCTTC.

This clone was seen a handful of times. This chain connects TRBV7-2 to TRBJ2-1, with 8 bases aligning to TRBD1. The CDR3 runs to 14 residues. Germline CDR1 reads SGHTA; CDR2 reads FQGNSA. J was trimmed by 6 bases and V by 6 bases; bases with no gene match: 7. CDR3 in amino acids: CASRRQGKGNEQFF. CDR3 DNA: TGTGCCAGCAGGAGACAGGGGAAGGGCAATGAGCAGTTCTTC.

The V call is TRBV30, the J call TRBJ1-2, with 10 bases lining up with TRBD1. The CDR3 has 13 amino acids. V was clipped by 0 bases and J by 7 bases; unmatched bases: 2. CDR1 and CDR2 (germline): GTSNPN, SVGIG (reference sequence). The CDR3 loop is CAWSVRTGGGYTF. The CDR3 DNA follows: TGTGCCTGGAGTGTACGGACAGGGGGTGGCTACACCTTC.

The gene calls are TRBV11-3 and TRBJ2-3; 13 bases agree with TRBD2. Germline lookup yields CDR1 SGHNT and CDR2 YENEEA. V shed 4 bases and J 2 bases; nucleotides not matched to a gene: 6. This CDR3 has 17 residues. CDR3 DNA sequence: TGTGCCAGCAGCTCGGGACTAGCGGGGCGAAACACAGATACGCAGTATTTT. Translating it yields CASSSGLAGRNTDTQYF.

The chain uses TRBV19 and TRBJ2-1, with 9 bases matching TRBD1. The germline V gene encodes CDR1 LNHDA and CDR2 SQIVND (reference sequence). This CDR3 region has 19 residues. Trimming at V came to 4 bases and at J to 3 bases, leaving 16 bases not matched to a gene. In DNA, the CDR3 is TGTGCCAGTAGTAGTCGGGGACAGGGTGGCGGGAGATACTACAATGAGCAGTTCTTC. Translation gives CASSSRGQGGGRYYNEQFF. Full variable domain (rest looked up from reference TRBV19 and TRBJ2-1): DGGITQSPKYLFRKEGQNVTLSCEQNLNHDAMYWYRQDPGQGLRLIYYSQIVNDFQKGDIAEGYSVSREKKESFPLTVTSAQKNPTAFYLCASSSRGQGGGRYYNEQFFGPGTRLTVL.

To note about this clone: Other nucleotide sequences in the sample specify the same CDR3. This chain connects TRBV18 to TRBJ2-1; D perhaps matches TRBD2 (6 bases). The length of the CDR3 is 15 residues. The ends were cut back, 6 bases at V and 0 bases at J, with 12 bases in the middle. Germline V gene lookup returns CDR1 KGHSH and CDR2 LQKENI. CDR3 nucleotides: TGTGCCAGCTCTCCGGGACTGAGCTCCTACAATGAGCAGTTCTTC. It is translated as CASSPGLSSYNEQFF.

The V call is TRBV6-2 or TRBV6-3, the J call TRBJ2-5, with no clear D. The CDR3 sequence is 15 residues long. Trimming cost V 0 bases and J 0 bases, with 8 bases left between them. Germline assignment: CDR1 MNHEY and CDR2 SVGEGT. In nucleotides, the CDR3 is TGTGCCAGCAGTTACTCGACACGCGACCAAGAGACCCAGTACTTC. This translates into CASSYSTRDQETQYF.

The chain recombines TRBV29-1 with TRBJ2-5, with TRBD1 identical over 9 bases. Germline values: CDR1 SQVTM, CDR2 ANQGSEA. V dropped 7 bases and J dropped 1; count of bases not matched to a gene: 4. The CDR3 sequence is 13 residues long. The CDR3 loop is CSAKGQGQETQYF. DNA for the CDR3: TGCAGCGCTAAGGGACAGGGCCAAGAGACCCAGTACTTC.

This clone has only one observation. The chain combines TRBV12-5 with TRBJ2-5; 9 bases are a match to TRBD2. The V segment lost 5 bases and the J segment 0 bases; nucleotides outside the gene matches: 4. The CDR3 spans 15 residues. From germline, CDR1 is LGHNT and CDR2 FRNRAP. The CDR3 region has the DNA TGTGCTAGTGGTGGAAGCGGGGGGTACCAAGAGACCCAGTACTTC. Translating it yields CASGGSGGYQETQYF.

V and J are TRBV2 and TRBJ2-1, with D tentatively TRBD1 (6 bases). The CDR3 is 15 amino acids. V was cut by 1 base and J by 5 bases, with 12 bases left in between. Germline V lookup: CDR1 SNHLY, CDR2 FYNNEI. The CDR3 protein is CASSEDRTVDNEQFF. The CDR3 bases are TGTGCCAGCAGTGAAGACCGGACAGTGGACAATGAGCAGTTCTTC.

The chain carries TRBV5-6 and TRBJ2-7; 10 nucleotides agree with TRBD2. CDR3 size: 15 residues. CDR1 and CDR2 (germline): SGHDT, YYEEEE. With 4 bases clipped from V and 2 bases from J, the junction kept 6 bases outside the gene matches. The CDR3 reads CASSPGTSVTYEQYF. The CDR3 nucleotides are TGTGCCAGCAGCCCCGGGACTAGCGTCACCTACGAGCAGTACTTC. Full variable domain (missing parts from reference TRBV5-6 and TRBJ2-7): DAGVTQSPTHLIKTRGQQVTLRCSPKSGHDTVSWYQQALGQGPQFIFQYYEEEERQRGNFPDRFSGHQFPNYSSELNVNALLLGDSALYLCASSPGTSVTYEQYFGPGTRLTVT.

The chain is built from TRBV19 and TRBJ2-1; weak D call: TRBD2 (7 bases). The CDR3 runs to 18 residues. CDR1 and CDR2 from the germline V gene are LNHDA and SQIVND (reference sequence). V dropped 7 bases and J dropped 0 bases, with 22 bases sitting between them. The CDR3 DNA sequence: TGTGCCAGTACTCAAACCGGGGGGACACCGAGCTCCTACAATGAGCAGTTCTTC. Its protein product is CASTQTGGTPSSYNEQFF.

This clone has only one observation. This chain joins TRBV19 and TRBJ1-2; D is perhaps TRBD1 (5 bases). V was cut by 7 bases and J by 4 bases, with 19 bases left in between. The CDR3 is made up of 15 amino acids. The germline V gene has CDR1 LNHDA and CDR2 SQIVND (reference sequence). The CDR3 loop reads CASIMGPTAGYGYTF. In nucleotides, the CDR3 is TGTGCCAGTATCATGGGTCCGACAGCAGGCTATGGCTACACCTTC. The full variable domain, rest sourced from reference TRBV19 and TRBJ1-2, is DGGITQSPKYLFRKEGQNVTLSCEQNLNHDAMYWYRQDPGQGLRLIYYSQIVNDFQKGDIAEGYSVSREKKESFPLTVTSAQKNPTAFYLCASIMGPTAGYGYTFGSGTRLTVV.

This clone was counted between two and nine times. The chain carries TRBV7-9 and TRBJ2-3, with D unclear. The germline V gene has CDR1 SEHNR and CDR2 FQNEAQ (reference sequence). Trimming stripped 6 bases from V and 6 bases from J, with 10 bases between. The CDR3 length is 12 residues. The CDR3 DNA follows: TGTGCCAGCAGTTCCCTCGTGGATACGCAGTATTTT. Amino acid sequence: CASSSLVDTQYF.

The J gene is TRBJ1-2, the V gene TRBV12-5; TRBD1 matches at 7 bases. Germline V lookup: CDR1 LGHNT, CDR2 FRNRAP. This CDR3 is built from 14 residues. V lost 4 bases and J lost 4; bases outside the gene matches: 6. The CDR3 here is CASGSSGTVYGYTF. CDR3 DNA sequence: TGTGCTAGTGGTTCTTCCGGGACAGTCTATGGCTACACCTTC.

V usage is TRBV5-1 and J usage is TRBJ1-5, with a tentative D call TRBD1 (6 bases). Trimming left V 4 bases short and J 5 bases short, with 19 bases between. The CDR3 covers 16 residues. Germline CDR1 and CDR2: SGHRS and YFSETQ. The CDR3 bases are TGCGCCAGCAGCCCCGGAGGGGGGGTCGGTTATCAGCCCCAGCATTTT. This encodes CASSPGGGVGYQPQHF.

This rearrangement joins TRBV19 to TRBJ2-3; 7 bases fit TRBD2. The CDR3 totals 17 residues. The V gene end was trimmed by 5 bases and the J gene end by 0 bases; junction bases not matched to a gene: 11. Germline V gene lookup returns CDR1 LNHDA and CDR2 SQIVND (reference sequence). The CDR3 sequence: CASSGRLAAPSTDTQYF. In DNA, the CDR3 is TGTGCCAGTAGTGGTCGGCTAGCGGCTCCCAGCACAGATACGCAGTATTTT.

The chain has TRBV7-9 and TRBJ2-6; TRBD2 matches at 8 bases. Per germline, CDR1 SEHNR and CDR2 FQNEAQ (reference sequence). This CDR3 has 19 amino acids. V shed 7 bases and J 4 bases; nucleotides not matched to a gene: 18. This CDR3 is CASMRRGGAGNPGANVLTF. DNA for the CDR3: TGTGCCAGCATGAGACGGGGGGGCGCCGGGAACCCCGGGGCCAACGTCCTGACTTTC.

This chain links TRBV6-2 or TRBV6-3 with TRBJ2-2; possible D gene TRBD2, 5 bases. Looked up from germline, CDR1 is MNHEY and CDR2 is SVGEGT. V was pared by 4 bases and J by 3 bases, with 9 bases between. CDR3 length equals 14 residues. CDR3 DNA: TGTGCCAGCAGTTTCTTGAGGGACACCGGGGAGCTGTTTTTT. It is translated as CASSFLRDTGELFF.

The V gene is TRBV3-1 (or the pseudogene TRBV3-2), the J gene TRBJ1-2; 7 bases fit TRBD1. V dropped 5 bases and J dropped 7; count of bases not matched to a gene: 7. Germline V gives CDR1 LGHDT, CDR2 YNNKEL (reference sequence). The CDR3 runs 13 residues. The CDR3 protein is CASSLAGTVGYTF. The CDR3 bases are TGTGCCAGCAGCTTAGCCGGGACAGTTGGCTACACCTTC.

As concerns this clone: One end of the junction varies from germline; a read error may be responsible. The gene calls are TRBV7-2 and TRBJ2-2; TRBD2 matches 10 bases. Looked up from germline, CDR1 is SGHTA and CDR2 is FQGNSA. The CDR3 is 17 residues long. The CDR3 region is CASSLAAGGPSTGELFF. The CDR3 nucleotides read TGTGCCAGCAGCCTAGCAGCGGGAGGGCCCTCAACCGGGGAGCTGTTTTTT. The entire variable domain, with the rest obtained from reference TRBV7-2 and TRBJ2-2, is as follows: GAGVSQSPSNKVTEKGKDVELRCDPISGHTALYWYRQSLGQGLEFLIYFQGNSAPDKSGLPSDRFSAERTGGSVSTLTIQRTQQEDSAVYLCASSLAAGGPSTGELFFGEGSRLTVL.

The chain employs TRBV12-3 or TRBV12-4 and TRBJ2-3, with 8 nucleotides matching TRBD1. Unmatched junction bases numbered 1, after V lost 3 bases and J lost 11 bases. The CDR3 loop spans 11 amino acids. The CDR3 here is CASSLDREQYF. The CDR3 nucleotides read TGTGCCAGCAGTTTGGACAGGGAGCAGTATTTT.

This chain uses TRBV6-2 or TRBV6-3 with TRBJ2-7, with TRBD1 identical over 9 bases. J lost 3 bases, V lost 5 bases, and 5 bases had no gene match. Germline V lookup: CDR1 MNHEY, CDR2 SVGEGT. This CDR3 is built from 14 residues. CDR3 bases: TGTGCCAGCAGTCTGGACAGGGGTAACTACGAGCAGTACTTC. Amino acids: CASSLDRGNYEQYF.

The V gene is TRBV9, the J gene TRBJ1-2; D remains ambiguous. The CDR3 has 14 residues. Germline assignment: CDR1 SGDLS and CDR2 YYNGEE. Trimming left V 0 bases short and J 8 bases short, with 14 bases between. In DNA form, the CDR3 reads TGTGCCAGCAGCGTAGCCCCAGATGGCGGGGGCTACACCTTC. This translates into CASSVAPDGGGYTF.

The CDR3 here is CASSPLQGYNEQFF. The CDR3 coding sequence is TGTGCCAGCAGCCCCCTCCAGGGCTACAATGAGCAGTTCTTC. The J gene is TRBJ2-1, the V gene TRBV11-2, with a weak D call TRBD1 (5 bases). The ends were cut back, 5 bases at V and 3 bases at J, with 11 bases in the middle. CDR3 length: 14 amino acids. The germline V gene encodes CDR1 SGHAT and CDR2 FQNNGV.

This clone has just a few counts. The rearrangement uses TRBV7-2 and TRBJ1-2; 7 bases fit TRBD1. The length of the CDR3 is 15 residues. The junction had 10 bases not matched to a gene; V was cut back by 4 bases and J by 5 bases. The germline CDR1 and CDR2 sequences are SGHTA and FQGNSA. For the CDR3, the DNA is TGTGCCAGCAGCTCGCCAGACAGGGCTCGGTATGGCTACACCTTC. The encoded protein is CASSSPDRARYGYTF.